This T cell receptor (beta chain) stems from a study of molecular identifiers for immune sequencing clone quantification. Whole-study findings and limits: Among effectors, clones above 20 RNA copies held over 97% of molecules; among naive cells, under 1%.

In preparing bulk TCR libraries, previously described methods and listed TCR primers were used. TCRdb processed the PCR reads anew with MiXCR; each CDR3 protein has one entry. The sample carries around 460,000 distinct CDR3 sequences, 20% to 25% recorded once. Naive CD8 T cells were picked out by sorting for CD8+CD4-CCR7+CD45RA+. CDR1 and CDR2 from the germline V gene are LGHNT and FRNRAP. The CDR3 length is 12 residues. The ends were cut back, 3 bases at V and 6 bases at J, with 9 bases in the middle. This clonotype has more than one count but fewer than ten. The target antigen is unknown. The receptor was derived from a human donor in good health. Some libraries in this study had Jurkat cell RNA spiked in. The specimen was naive CD8+ T cells from blood, with Jurkat cell RNA spiked in. Described subset: FACS-sorted CD8+CD4-CCR7+CD45RA+ naive T cells. V gene TRBV12-5 combines with J gene TRBJ2-7; tentative D call: TRBD1 (5 bases). Written as DNA, the CDR3 is TGTGCTAGTGGTTTCCCGACAGCCGAGCAGTACTTC. Its translation is CASGFPTAEQYF.